This T cell receptor beta chain emerged from a study of T-cell memory formation after mild COVID-19. On the study more broadly: For the most part, TCR clusters were specific to one donor. Whole-study results and caveats: Clones contracting across day 15 to 85 had a balanced CD4/CD8 profile; later expanding clones leaned CD4+.

The 5'RACE method, run with constant-segment primers, produced TCR alpha and TCR beta cDNA libraries (carrying sample barcodes and UMIs). TCRdb reprocessed the 5' RACE reads via MiXCR and lists one record per CDR3 protein. The data hold hundreds of thousands of distinct CDR3 sequences, with 15% to 20% observed a single time. Only a few counts were recorded for this clonotype. Its specificity is unknown. The germline gives CDR1 MNHEY, CDR2 SVGEGT. Deletions cut 5 bases from V and 1 base from J, with 12 bases between. The CDR3 has 15 residues. The rearrangement uses TRBV6-2 or TRBV6-3 and TRBJ1-5, with D perhaps TRBD1 (5 bases). The material sequenced was PBMCs or a T cell subset sorted from them (not recorded which). The clonotype comes from an adult woman who had mild COVID-19 (a few samples of this study predate the infection). Cell type and time point are not known. The CDR3 sequence: CASSHPPGSNQPQHF. CDR3 nucleotides: TGTGCCAGCAGTCATCCCCCAGGGAGCAATCAGCCCCAGCATTTT.